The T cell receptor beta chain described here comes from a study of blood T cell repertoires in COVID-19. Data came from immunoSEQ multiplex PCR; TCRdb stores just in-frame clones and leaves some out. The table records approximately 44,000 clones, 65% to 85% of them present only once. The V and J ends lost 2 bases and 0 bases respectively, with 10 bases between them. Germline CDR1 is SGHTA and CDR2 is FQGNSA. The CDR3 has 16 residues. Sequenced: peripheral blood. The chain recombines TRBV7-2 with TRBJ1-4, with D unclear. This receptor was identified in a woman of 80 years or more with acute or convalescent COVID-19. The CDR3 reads CASSLNSLATNEKLFF. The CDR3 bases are TGTGCCAGCAGCTTAAACAGCCTTGCAACTAATGAAAAACTGTTTTTT.